Each of the 24 T cell receptor beta chains below was sequenced from the same sample in a study of T cell repertoires in ileal Crohn's disease. Noted time point: neoterminal ileum biopsy at postoperative endoscopy, about 6 months after surgery. Method: immunoSEQ multiplex PCR; TCRdb's copy keeps in-frame clones and lacks some. The sample contains over 3,500 clones, roughly 70% of which appear only once. The sample taken for sequencing was ileal tissue. The receptors were sampled from an adult with Crohn's disease.

This clone has only one observation. CDR3 amino acids: CASSAGTGGNQPQHF. In DNA, the CDR3 is TGTGCCAGCAGCGCAGGGACAGGCGGAAATCAGCCCCAGCATTTT. The V gene is TRBV7-9, the J gene TRBJ1-5, with TRBD1 identical over 8 bases. V trimming: 5 bases; J trimming: 4 bases; junction bases outside the gene matches: 7. This CDR3 is built from 15 residues. Germline V gene sequence: CDR1 SEHNR, CDR2 FQNEAQ (reference sequence). The whole variable domain, filled in from reference TRBV7-9 and TRBJ1-5, reads DTGVSQNPRHKITKRGQNVTFRCDPISEHNRLYWYRQTLGQGPEFLTYFQNEAQLEKSRLLSDRFSAERPKGSFSTLEIQRTEQGDSAMYLCASSAGTGGNQPQHFGDGTRLSIL.

The V call is TRBV25-1, the J call TRBJ1-2; the D gene is possibly TRBD1 (5 bases). CDR3 length: 13 amino acids. Germline V CDR1 and CDR2: MGHDK, SYGVNS. Trimming stripped 4 bases from V and 1 base from J, with 7 bases between. CDR3 in amino acids: CASSADSNYGYTF. CDR3 DNA: TGTGCCAGCAGTGCCGACAGTAACTATGGCTACACCTTC.

The chain combines TRBV4-2 with TRBJ2-1; a possible D gene is TRBD2 (5 bases). The germline CDR1 and CDR2 sequences are LGHNA and YNFKEQ. The CDR3 loop spans 15 amino acids. V lost 0 bases, J lost 7 bases, and 13 bases lay in between. CDR3 protein: CASSQDVGVWNEQFF. The CDR3 region has the DNA TGTGCCAGCAGCCAAGATGTCGGGGTTTGGAATGAGCAGTTCTTC.

The J gene is TRBJ2-7, the V gene TRBV28, with TRBD2 matching 11 bases. The trim removed 4 bases at V and 0 bases at J, leaving 8 bases unmatched. Germline V gene data show CDR1 as MDHEN and CDR2 as SYDVKM. The CDR3 length is 17 residues. The CDR3 region has the DNA TGTGCCAGCAGTTCTCCGGGACTAGCGGAAAGCTCCTACGAGCAGTACTTC. This encodes CASSSPGLAESSYEQYF.

This clone came up a few times. The genes are TRBV5-1 and TRBJ2-2; 8 nucleotides line up with TRBD2. Trimming cost V 1 base and J 7 bases; bases outside gene matches: 9. Germline V CDR1 and CDR2: SGHRS, YFSETQ. This CDR3 contains 16 residues. The CDR3 nucleotides read TGCGCCAGCAGCTTGAGTCTAGCGGGCGCGCACGGGGAGCTGTTTTTT. It is translated as CASSLSLAGAHGELFF.

This chain joins TRBV5-1 and TRBJ2-1; a weak D match, TRBD2 (6 bases). Germline CDR1 and CDR2: SGHRS and YFSETQ. Trimming took off 4 bases at V and 0 bases at J, with 20 bases between the two ends. This CDR3 has 18 amino acids. The CDR3 region is CASSPAGTGRDSYNEQFF. The CDR3 DNA reads as TGCGCCAGCAGCCCCGCGGGGACGGGGCGAGACTCCTACAATGAGCAGTTCTTC.

The J gene is TRBJ2-3, the V gene TRBV4-1, with 8 positions matching TRBD2. Germline assignment: CDR1 MGHRA and CDR2 YSYEKL. The CDR3 runs to 16 residues. The ends lost 0 bases at V and 4 bases at J; junction bases unmatched: 6. CDR3: CASSQESSGDPDTQYF. In DNA, the CDR3 is TGCGCCAGCAGCCAAGAAAGTAGCGGGGACCCAGATACGCAGTATTTT.

The V and J genes are TRBV2 and TRBJ1-2; D not resolved. Germline CDR1 SNHLY, CDR2 FYNNEI. The CDR3 is 13 residues long. Trimming removed 4 bases at V and 3 bases at J, with 9 bases between. The CDR3, as DNA: TGTGCCAGCAGTGCTAGGCGAGACTATGGCTACACCTTC. Translating it yields CASSARRDYGYTF.

This chain uses TRBV14 with TRBJ2-1; D gene unclear. The V and J ends lost 7 bases and 4 bases respectively, with 8 bases between them. CDR3 length: 12 amino acids. The germline V gene has CDR1 SGHDN and CDR2 FVKESK. The CDR3 DNA reads as TGTGCCAGCACTTGGGCGTACAATGAGCAGTTCTTC. It codes for CASTWAYNEQFF.

The rearrangement uses TRBV19 and TRBJ2-5, with TRBD2 matching 9 bases. The J call may be wrong; the DNA end is better matched by TRBJ2-7. CDR1 and CDR2 (germline): LNHDA, SQIVND (reference sequence). The length of the CDR3 is 15 residues. The CDR3 region has the DNA TGTGCCAGTAGTATCCGCGGGGGGGGGCTTTACGAGCAGTACTTC. Encoded protein: CASSIRGGGLYEQYF.

The chain links TRBV5-1 to TRBJ2-1, with 14 nucleotides matching TRBD2. Germline trimming cut 4 bases from V and 7 bases from J; bases unmatched to any gene: 4. This CDR3 has 15 residues. The germline V gene encodes CDR1 SGHRS and CDR2 YFSETQ. CDR3 bases: TGCGCCAGCAGCCTGAGACTAGCGGGAGGGAATGAGCAGTTCTTC. This sequence encodes CASSLRLAGGNEQFF.

J is TRBJ2-5 and V is TRBV19; TRBD1 agrees at 9 bases. With the DNA end fitting TRBJ2-7 better, the J assignment may be wrong. The CDR3 loop spans 15 amino acids. Germline V gene lookup returns CDR1 LNHDA and CDR2 SQIVND (reference sequence). The chain's CDR3 is CASSRTGDKDNEQYF. The CDR3 nucleotides read TGTGCCAGTAGTAGGACAGGGGATAAGGACAACGAGCAGTACTTC.

This clone was detected only a few times. This rearrangement joins TRBV6-1 to TRBJ2-7; 10 nucleotides align to TRBD1. Germline V gives CDR1 MNHNS, CDR2 SASEGT. The trim removed 10 bases at V and 2 bases at J, leaving 8 bases unmatched. The CDR3 runs to 14 residues. CDR3 amino acids: CATRQGAGAYEQYF. For the CDR3, the DNA is TGTGCCACCAGACAGGGGGCCGGCGCCTACGAGCAGTACTTC.

V usage is TRBV14 and J usage is TRBJ1-2; TRBD1 matches at 9 bases. This CDR3 spans 14 amino acids. The V gene's germline CDR1 is SGHDN and CDR2 FVKESK. Unmatched junction bases numbered 6, after V lost 3 bases and J lost 7 bases. The CDR3 loop is CASSHRDRAGGYTF. CDR3 DNA: TGTGCCAGCAGCCACCGGGACAGGGCCGGTGGCTACACCTTC.

The CDR3: CASSAFMNTEAFF. CDR3 DNA: TGTGCCAGCAGCGCGTTTATGAACACTGAAGCTTTCTTT. This chain connects TRBV11-3 to TRBJ1-1; no reliable D call. CDR1 SGHNT and CDR2 YENEEA come from the germline V gene. The CDR3 is 13 amino acids. The V gene lost 5 bases and the J gene lost 0 bases, with 7 bases spanning the gap.

This chain links TRBV25-1 with TRBJ1-2; the D gene is possibly TRBD1 (5 bases). Germline CDR1 MGHDK, CDR2 SYGVNS. CDR3 length equals 14 residues. V gave up 3 bases and J gave up 5 bases, with 13 bases separating them. The CDR3 DNA sequence: TGTGCCAGCAGTGATACAGGCCCCCCGTATGGCTACACCTTC. This codes for CASSDTGPPYGYTF.

A few counts support this clone. Germline is not matched at one junction end, which may reflect a read error. V gene TRBV7-3 combines with J gene TRBJ1-1, with D maybe TRBD1 (6 bases). The germline CDR1 and CDR2 sequences are SGHTA and FQGTGA. The CDR3 covers 17 residues. The CDR3 bases are TGTGCCAGCACCTTAACGGGCCCAGGGGATGTGAACACTGAAGCTTTCTTT. Its translation: CASTLTGPGDVNTEAFF.

The chain joins TRBV11-2 to TRBJ2-7, with D uncertain. The CDR3 spans 14 residues. Germline lookup yields CDR1 SGHAT and CDR2 FQNNGV. V lost 4 bases and J lost 0, with 10 bases in between. CDR3: CASSSTSSSYEQYF. As DNA, the CDR3 is TGTGCCAGCAGCTCCACGAGTAGCTCCTACGAGCAGTACTTC.

The chain couples TRBV18 to TRBJ2-5, with 10 positions matching TRBD1. The DNA end favors TRBJ2-7, so the J call may be wrong. The germline gives CDR1 KGHSH, CDR2 LQKENI. The CDR3 is 14 amino acids. CDR3 amino acids: CASSPGQGAYEQYF. In nucleotides, the CDR3 is TGTGCCAGCTCACCAGGACAGGGGGCCTACGAGCAGTACTTC.

The genes are TRBV6-1 and TRBJ2-7; maybe TRBD2 (6 bases). The V end lost 3 bases, the J end lost 0 bases, and 15 bases lay between the germline ends. Germline CDR1 is MNHNS and CDR2 is SASEGT. The CDR3 length is 16 residues. Here the CDR3 DNA reads TGTGCCAGCAGTGACCTTCGGGCGGGATCCTCCTACGAGCAGTACTTC. Protein: CASSDLRAGSSYEQYF.

J is TRBJ1-2 and V is TRBV19; D not certain. Germline loops: CDR1 LNHDA, CDR2 SQIVND (reference sequence). There are 12 residues in the CDR3. Between the trimmed V and J ends, which lost 3 bases and 8 bases, there was a span of 10 bases. This chain's CDR3 is CASSMPGYGYTF. CDR3 coding DNA: TGTGCCAGTAGTATGCCAGGTTACGGCTACACCTTC.

The chain combines TRBV19 with TRBJ1-5, with D tentatively TRBD1 (5 bases). The CDR3 has 15 residues. The germline CDR1 and CDR2 sequences are LNHDA and SQIVND (reference sequence). V dropped 5 bases and J dropped 4 bases, with 15 bases sitting between them. CDR3 residues: CASSVRGGLNQPQHF. CDR3 sequence (DNA): TGTGCCAGTAGTGTTCGGGGGGGGTTGAATCAGCCCCAGCATTTT. Full variable domain (outside the CDR3, taken from reference TRBV19 and TRBJ1-5): DGGITQSPKYLFRKEGQNVTLSCEQNLNHDAMYWYRQDPGQGLRLIYYSQIVNDFQKGDIAEGYSVSREKKESFPLTVTSAQKNPTAFYLCASSVRGGLNQPQHFGDGTRLSIL.

The rearrangement joins TRBV10-3 to TRBJ1-6; 7 bases agree with TRBD1. V was pared by 0 bases and J by 7 bases, with 9 bases of the junction left unmatched. This CDR3 contains 17 residues. CDR1 is ENHRY, CDR2 SYGVKD, per germline. Written as DNA, the CDR3 is TGTGCCATCAGTGAGTCGTCCGCCGCAGGGGGGAATTCACCCCTCCACTTT. Its translation is CAISESSAAGGNSPLHF.

The V and J genes are TRBV19 and TRBJ2-3; weak D call: TRBD2 (5 bases). This CDR3 has 15 residues. Germline lookup yields CDR1 LNHDA and CDR2 SQIVND (reference sequence). Between the trimmed V and J ends, which lost 3 bases and 2 bases, there was a span of 12 bases. In DNA form, the CDR3 reads TGTGCCAGTAGTATGGCGGGCGGGTCCACAGATACGCAGTATTTT. This codes for CASSMAGGSTDTQYF.